These 4 T cell receptor beta chains were sequenced from one sample in a study of a mutant IDH1 vaccine in newly diagnosed glioma. The repertoire was sequenced with immunoSEQ multiplex PCR; TCRdb's copy has only in-frame clones and lacks some. Among over 65,000 clones listed, about four fifths were seen once. Regarding time point: week 35, safety follow-up. Doses comprised 300 ug of mutant IDH1 20-mer peptide each, plus topical imiquimod. For these receptors, no antigen is known. The input for sequencing was PBMCs, taken from a glioma patient whose treatment included an IDH1 peptide vaccine. These receptors all stem from a man aged 18 to 29 with glioma.

The V gene is TRBV6-5, the J gene TRBJ2-5; tentative D call: TRBD2 (5 bases). Trimming removed 1 base from V and 0 bases from J, with 9 bases in between. The CDR3 sequence is 15 residues long. Germline V gene data show CDR1 as MNHEY and CDR2 as SVGAGI. The DNA of the CDR3 is TGTGCCAGCAGTTACTTCTCGGGGAACCAAGAGACCCAGTACTTC. As protein: CASSYFSGNQETQYF.

This chain connects TRBV19 to TRBJ2-2, with 8 positions matching TRBD2. The V segment lost 9 bases and the J segment 13 bases; nucleotides outside the gene matches: 10. Germline V gene sequence: CDR1 LNHDA, CDR2 SQIVND (reference sequence). The CDR3 covers 12 residues. For the CDR3, the DNA is TGTGCCAGCCGACTCACTAGCGGTTCGCTGTTTTTT. It translates to CASRLTSGSLFF. Using reference TRBV19 and TRBJ2-2 for the parts outside the CDR3, the full variable domain is DGGITQSPKYLFRKEGQNVTLSCEQNLNHDAMYWYRQDPGQGLRLIYYSQIVNDFQKGDIAEGYSVSREKKESFPLTVTSAQKNPTAFYLCASRLTSGSLFFGEGSRLTVL.

The chain is built from TRBV5-6 and TRBJ2-2; maybe TRBD1 (5 bases). From germline, CDR1 is SGHDT and CDR2 YYEEEE. The V and J ends lost 4 bases and 1 base respectively, with 14 bases between them. The CDR3 has 16 residues. CDR3 loop: CASSKETARNTGELFF. CDR3 DNA: TGTGCCAGCAGCAAGGAGACAGCCAGGAACACCGGGGAGCTGTTTTTT.

This chain links TRBV18 with TRBJ2-1, with 13 bases matching TRBD2. The CDR3 length is 15 residues. Germline values: CDR1 KGHSH, CDR2 LQKENI. The V segment lost 5 bases and the J segment 6 bases; nucleotides outside the gene matches: 4. The chain's CDR3 is CASSKTSGRANEQFF. The CDR3, as DNA: TGTGCCAGCTCAAAAACTAGCGGGAGGGCCAATGAGCAGTTCTTC.